This TCR beta chain derives from a study of shared clonotypes between healthy human individuals. Naive CD8 populations comprised CD45RO-negative cells positively selected for CCR7, excluding terminally differentiated effector memory CD45RA+ cells. V dropped 7 bases and J dropped 6 bases, with 15 bases sitting between them. Germline values: CDR1 ENHRY, CDR2 SYGVKD. This CDR3 comprises 14 residues. TCRdb's table, derived via immunoSEQ multiplex PCR, lists solely in-frame clones and lacks some. The sample records 800,000 or so clones, about 96% being singletons. The receptor's source is a man aged 25 to 40 in good health. The chain recombines TRBV10-3 with TRBJ2-2; maybe TRBD2 (6 bases). The sample was naive CD8+ T cells sorted from blood. The CDR3 nucleotides are TGTGCCATCAACCCCGGAGGGTTGGCCGGGGAGCTGTTTTTT. Protein: CAINPGGLAGELFF.